Shown below are 18 T cell receptor beta chains from a single sample sequenced in a study of vaccination and CD4 T cells after COVID-19. From the PCR reads, TCRdb called clonotypes with MiXCR, one entry per CDR3 protein. The profile shows some 18,000 distinct CDR3 sequences, about 60% of them singletons. Here the sequenced sample was CD4+ T cells from blood, taken after SARS-CoV-2 vaccination. Receptor source: a human donor who had recovered from COVID-19.

The sample holds a few counts of this clonotype. The rearrangement links TRBV20-1 to TRBJ2-1; 10 nucleotides line up with TRBD1. J lost 9 bases, V lost 3 bases, and 8 bases had no gene match. The CDR3 sequence is 14 residues long. Germline CDR1 DFQATT, CDR2 SNEGSKA (reference sequence). Written as DNA, the CDR3 is TGCAGTGCTAGCTCCGGGACAGGGGTCAGTGAGCAGTTCTTC. Its protein product is CSASSGTGVSEQFF.

This rearrangement joins TRBV20-1 to TRBJ2-2; 8 bases line up with TRBD2. CDR3 length equals 15 residues. Germline loops: CDR1 DFQATT, CDR2 SNEGSKA (reference sequence). V trimming: 6 bases; J trimming: 0 bases; junction bases outside the gene matches: 6. The CDR3 nucleotides read TGCAGTGCAACCTCGACTAGCGCGAACACCGGGGAGCTGTTTTTT. Amino acids: CSATSTSANTGELFF.

The chain carries TRBV7-2 and TRBJ2-7, with 9 bases lining up with TRBD1. V dropped 5 bases and J dropped 3; count of bases not matched to a gene: 8. This CDR3 contains 15 residues. Germline V CDR1 and CDR2: SGHTA, FQGNSA. The chain's CDR3 is CASSTQPGQGYEQYF. CDR3 nucleotides: TGTGCCAGCAGCACACAACCGGGACAGGGCTACGAGCAGTACTTC.

The table lists this clonotype with a few counts. The chain has TRBV19 and TRBJ2-3; tentatively, D is TRBD2 (6 bases). The CDR3 runs to 15 residues. Germline CDR1 LNHDA, CDR2 SQIVND (reference sequence). V lost 3 bases and J 4 bases, leaving 14 bases between the germline ends. CDR3 protein: CASSIWREYADTQYF. The CDR3 bases are TGTGCCAGTAGTATCTGGCGGGAATACGCAGATACGCAGTATTTT.

This clonotype was detected a few times. This sequence joins TRBV7-8 and TRBJ2-2, with 9 bases aligning to TRBD1. The V and J ends lost 5 bases and 4 bases, in that order; junction bases with no gene match: 5. The CDR3 is made up of 15 amino acids. Germline CDR1 is SGHVS and CDR2 is FQNEAQ. CDR3 sequence (DNA): TGTGCCAGCAGCCCAGGACAGGGGTTCACCGGGGAGCTGTTTTTT. Translated: CASSPGQGFTGELFF.

The chain couples TRBV2 to TRBJ1-3; D not certain. Trimming removed 11 bases from V and 0 bases from J, with 11 bases in between. The CDR3 consists of 13 residues. Per germline, CDR1 SNHLY and CDR2 FYNNEI. CDR3 coding DNA: TGTGCCGTAGATAGGAGCTCTGGAAACACCATATATTTT. Translated, it gives CAVDRSSGNTIYF.

J is TRBJ2-5 and V is TRBV28; no definite D call. V was clipped by 1 base and J by 5 bases, with 11 bases between them. This CDR3 contains 14 residues. Per germline, CDR1 MDHEN and CDR2 SYDVKM. CDR3 DNA sequence: TGTGCCAGCAGTTTATTCCACATCCAGGAGACCCAGTACTTC. This translates into CASSLFHIQETQYF.

This clonotype was seen only a few times. The J gene is TRBJ1-2, the V gene TRBV20-1, with 9 bases identical to TRBD1. The V and J ends lost 5 bases and 4 bases, in that order; junction bases with no gene match: 5. Germline values: CDR1 DFQATT, CDR2 SNEGSKA (reference sequence). CDR3 length: 13 amino acids. CDR3 residues: CSAHTGGLYGYTF. The DNA for the CDR3 is TGCAGTGCTCATACAGGGGGCCTCTATGGCTACACCTTC.

The rearrangement links TRBV20-1 to TRBJ1-1; D unresolved. CDR3 length equals 12 residues. The ends were cut back, 3 bases at V and 7 bases at J, with 12 bases in the middle. The germline CDR1 and CDR2 sequences are DFQATT and SNEGSKA (reference sequence). CDR3 sequence reads: CSARGDADEAFF. CDR3 nucleotide sequence: TGCAGTGCTAGGGGAGACGCCGATGAAGCTTTCTTT.

The chain recombines TRBV5-1 with TRBJ2-3; D might be TRBD2 (5 bases). V lost 0 bases and J lost 1, with 6 bases in between. In germline, CDR1 is SGHRS, CDR2 YFSETQ. The CDR3 length is 14 residues. The CDR3 sequence: CASSLELGTDTQYF. The CDR3 bases are TGCGCCAGCAGCTTGGAACTAGGCACAGATACGCAGTATTTT.

The gene calls are TRBV30 and TRBJ1-1; no definite D call. This CDR3 has 13 amino acids. Germline V gives CDR1 GTSNPN, CDR2 SVGIG (reference sequence). The V gene lost 0 bases and the J gene lost 5 bases, with 10 bases spanning the gap. The CDR3 protein is CAWSVGGRTEAFF. CDR3 bases: TGTGCCTGGAGTGTAGGAGGGCGGACTGAAGCTTTCTTT. The entire variable domain, with the rest obtained from reference TRBV30 and TRBJ1-1, is as follows: SQTIHQWPATLVQPVGSPLSLECTVEGTSNPNLYWYRQAAGRGLQLLFYSVGIGQISSEVPQNLSASRPQDRQFILSSKKLLLSDSGFYLCAWSVGGRTEAFFGQGTRLTVV.

V usage is TRBV12-3 or TRBV12-4 and J usage is TRBJ1-1; a possible D gene is TRBD1 (5 bases). Deletions cut 5 bases from V and 10 bases from J, with 20 bases between. This CDR3 region has 14 residues. The CDR3 bases are TGTGCCAGCAGTCCCTTAGGAGGAGGGGCGGGAGCTTTCTTT. It codes for CASSPLGGGAGAFF.

This clonotype was detected only a few times. This chain connects TRBV30 to TRBJ1-5; D is uncertain. This CDR3 contains 14 residues. Trimming stripped 0 bases from V and 5 bases from J, with 11 bases between. Germline loops: CDR1 GTSNPN, CDR2 SVGIG (reference sequence). Here the CDR3 DNA reads TGTGCCTGGAGTGTACTTGGGTTCGATCAGCCCCAGCATTTT. Its translation: CAWSVLGFDQPQHF.

This clonotype has only a few counts. V is TRBV19 and J is TRBJ2-5; possible D gene TRBD2, 6 bases. The CDR3 runs to 13 residues. V dropped 4 bases and J dropped 7 bases, with 13 bases sitting between them. Germline V gene sequence: CDR1 LNHDA, CDR2 SQIVND (reference sequence). DNA for the CDR3: TGTGCCAGTAGTACCGGATTGGGGGGGACCCAGTACTTC. It codes for CASSTGLGGTQYF.

This clonotype has just a few counts. The V and J genes are TRBV25-1 and TRBJ1-1; D ambiguous. The CDR3 spans 11 residues. V was cut by 7 bases and J by 1 base, with 4 bases left in between. CDR1 MGHDK and CDR2 SYGVNS come from the germline V gene. The CDR3 nucleotides read TGTGCCAGCACAGAGAACACTGAAGCTTTCTTT. Encoded protein: CASTENTEAFF.

The genes are TRBV12-3 or TRBV12-4 and TRBJ1-1; weak D call: TRBD1 (5 bases). Trimming left V 5 bases short and J 2 bases short, with 12 bases between. The CDR3 runs 14 residues. CDR3 coding DNA: TGTGCCAGCAGTGGGGCAGGTTATAACACTGAAGCTTTCTTT. Its protein is CASSGAGYNTEAFF.

This clonotype is classed as medium-sized (0.01 to 0.1%). The chain couples TRBV20-1 to TRBJ2-1, with 7 bases aligning to TRBD2. V lost 3 bases to trimming and J lost 5 bases; unmatched junction nucleotides: 16. The CDR3 consists of 17 residues. The V gene's germline CDR1 is DFQATT and CDR2 SNEGSKA (reference sequence). CDR3 sequence reads: CSASDPIVGGPDNEQFF. The CDR3 DNA sequence: TGCAGTGCTAGTGATCCCATTGTGGGAGGGCCGGACAATGAGCAGTTCTTC.

The rearrangement joins TRBV28 to TRBJ1-4, with 7 bases aligning to TRBD1. CDR1 is MDHEN and CDR2 is SYDVKM in the germline V gene. J gave up 10 bases and V 6 bases, and 8 bases lay outside the gene matches. CDR3 length: 13 residues. CDR3 DNA: TGTGCCAGCAGACCGGGACAGCTCGGAAAACTGTTTTTT. Amino acids: CASRPGQLGKLFF. Supplemented by reference TRBV28 and TRBJ1-4, the full variable domain reads DVKVTQSSRYLVKRTGEKVFLECVQDMDHENMFWYRQDPGLGLRLIYFSYDVKMKEKGDIPEGYSVSREKKERFSLILESASTNQTSMYLCASRPGQLGKLFFGSGTQLSVL.